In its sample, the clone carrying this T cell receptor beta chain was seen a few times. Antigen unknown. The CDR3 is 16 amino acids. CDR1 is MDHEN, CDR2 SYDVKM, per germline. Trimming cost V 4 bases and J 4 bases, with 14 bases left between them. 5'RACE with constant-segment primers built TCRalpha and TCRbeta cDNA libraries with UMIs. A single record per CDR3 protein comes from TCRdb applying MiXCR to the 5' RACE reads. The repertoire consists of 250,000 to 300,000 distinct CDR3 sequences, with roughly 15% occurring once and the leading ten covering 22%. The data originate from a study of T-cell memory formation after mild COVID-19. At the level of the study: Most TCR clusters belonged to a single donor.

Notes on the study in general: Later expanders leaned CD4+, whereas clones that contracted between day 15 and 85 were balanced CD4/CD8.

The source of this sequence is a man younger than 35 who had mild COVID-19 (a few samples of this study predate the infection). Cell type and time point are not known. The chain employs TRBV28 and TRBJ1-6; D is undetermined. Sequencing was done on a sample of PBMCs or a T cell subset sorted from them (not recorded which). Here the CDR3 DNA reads TGTGCCAGCAGTTCGGGAGCAGCAATTTATAATTCACCCCTCCACTTT. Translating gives CASSSGAAIYNSPLHF. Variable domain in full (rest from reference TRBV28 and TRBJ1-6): DVKVTQSSRYLVKRTGEKVFLECVQDMDHENMFWYRQDPGLGLRLIYFSYDVKMKEKGDIPEGYSVSREKKERFSLILESASTNQTSMYLCASSSGAAIYNSPLHFGNGTRLTVT.